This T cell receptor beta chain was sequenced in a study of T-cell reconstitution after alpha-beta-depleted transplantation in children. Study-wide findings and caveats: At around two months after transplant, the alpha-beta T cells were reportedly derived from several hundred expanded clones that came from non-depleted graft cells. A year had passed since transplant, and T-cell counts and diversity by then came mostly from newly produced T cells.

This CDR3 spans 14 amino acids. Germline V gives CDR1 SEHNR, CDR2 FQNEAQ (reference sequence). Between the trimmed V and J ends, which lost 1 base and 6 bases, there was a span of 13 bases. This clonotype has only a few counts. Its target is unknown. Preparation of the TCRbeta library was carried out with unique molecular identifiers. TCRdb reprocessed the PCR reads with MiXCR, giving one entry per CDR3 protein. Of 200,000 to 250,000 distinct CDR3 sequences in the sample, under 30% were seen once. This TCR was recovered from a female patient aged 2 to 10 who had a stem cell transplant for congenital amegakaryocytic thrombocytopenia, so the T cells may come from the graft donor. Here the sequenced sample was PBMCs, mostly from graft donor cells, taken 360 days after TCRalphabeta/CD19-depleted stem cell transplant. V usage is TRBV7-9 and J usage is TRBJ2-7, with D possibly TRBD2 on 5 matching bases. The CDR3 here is CASSLGTGNLEQYF. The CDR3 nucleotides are TGTGCCAGCAGCTTAGGTACGGGGAACCTCGAGCAGTACTTC.